The clone carrying this T cell receptor beta chain has a count of ten or more. No antigen is known for it. Attached unique molecular identifiers marked individual cDNA molecules. TCRdb reanalysed the 5' RACE reads using MiXCR and keeps one entry per CDR3 protein. The data hold 80,000 to 100,000 distinct CDR3 sequences, with around 15% observed a single time. The sample is drawn from a study of early T cells in non-severe SARS-CoV-2 infection. About the study: Whole-blood bulk RNA, unsorted, was sequenced, and chains were unpaired. Study-wide findings and caveats: Missing private and CD4 specificities, VDJdb matching favored anti-spike CD8 responses.

V was shortened by 5 bases and J by 8 bases, with 13 bases between the two germline ends. CDR3 length: 13 residues. Looked up from germline, CDR1 is LNHNV and CDR2 is YYDKDF (reference sequence). Material for sequencing was whole blood. The chain carries TRBV15 and TRBJ2-1; D not certain. The TCR originated in an adult who was a healthcare worker with PCR-confirmed SARS-CoV-2 infection or an uninfected control (not recorded which). CDR3 nucleotides: TGTGCCACCAGCGACCGGCCGGGCGATGAGCAGTTCTTC. Translation: CATSDRPGDEQFF.